These 12 T cell receptor beta chains were all obtained from the same sample, sequenced in a study of blood T cell repertoires in COVID-19. Using immunoSEQ multiplex PCR, the repertoire was profiled, and TCRdb retains in-frame clones only, with some absent. The sample contains about 200,000 clones, approximately 81% of which appear only once. The sample taken for sequencing was PBMCs or T cells enriched from blood (not recorded which). The receptors here all came from a man aged 35-49 years who had recovered from COVID-19.

The chain links TRBV29-1 to TRBJ1-6, with D unclear. V gave up 0 bases and J gave up 14 bases, with 11 bases separating them. The germline V gene has CDR1 SQVTM and CDR2 ANQGSEA. This CDR3 contains 12 residues. The CDR3 region is CSVEDMGRALHF. The DNA of the CDR3 is TGCAGCGTTGAAGATATGGGGAGAGCCCTCCACTTT.

The chain uses TRBV3-1 (or the pseudogene TRBV3-2) and TRBJ2-1, with TRBD2 identical over 8 bases. Trimming removed 4 bases from V and 10 bases from J; junction bases left unmatched: 6. CDR3 size: 13 residues. Per germline, CDR1 LGHDT and CDR2 YNNKEL (reference sequence). The CDR3 is CASSPLSGGEQFF. DNA of the CDR3: TGTGCCAGCAGCCCCTTAAGCGGGGGAGAGCAGTTCTTC.

This chain links TRBV7-6 with TRBJ2-7; 10 bases map to TRBD1. The CDR3 extends over 17 amino acids. Germline V gives CDR1 SGHVS, CDR2 FNYEAQ. V was pared by 5 bases and J by 6 bases, with 16 bases of the junction left unmatched. The CDR3 DNA follows: TGTGCCAGCAGCGCTCCAACCCGGGACAGGGGACCCTTCGAGCAGTACTTC. Translated: CASSAPTRDRGPFEQYF.

V gene TRBV13 combines with J gene TRBJ2-7, with 10 positions matching TRBD1. Germline CDR1 is PRHDT and CDR2 is FYEKMQ (reference sequence). This CDR3 has 15 residues. The ends lost 3 bases at V and 1 base at J; junction bases unmatched: 3. The CDR3 DNA is TGTGCCAGCAGCTTGGTGGGACAGGGGTCCTACGAGCAGTACTTC. Translated, it gives CASSLVGQGSYEQYF.

CDR3 DNA sequence: TGTGCCAGCAGTTTAGGAGGACACACTGAAGCTTTCTTT. It yields the protein CASSLGGHTEAFF. The chain employs TRBV28 and TRBJ1-1; D is ambiguous. V gave up 2 bases and J gave up 3 bases, with 7 bases separating them. Germline V gives CDR1 MDHEN, CDR2 SYDVKM. The CDR3 has 13 amino acids.

The chain is built from TRBV7-9 and TRBJ2-7; a weak D match, TRBD1 (6 bases). This CDR3 contains 16 residues. Per germline, CDR1 SEHNR and CDR2 FQNEAQ (reference sequence). The V gene lost 5 bases and the J gene lost 6 bases, with 23 bases spanning the gap. The CDR3 loop reads CASSPRGGAYPGEQYF. The CDR3 DNA reads TGTGCCAGCAGCCCCAGAGGGGGAGCCTACCCGGGCGAGCAGTACTTC.

The chain recombines TRBV12-3 or TRBV12-4 with TRBJ1-2; D call uncertain. Trimming cost V 4 bases and J 2 bases, with 5 bases left between them. The CDR3 is made up of 12 amino acids. CDR3 region: CASSWSNYGYTF. For the CDR3, the DNA is TGTGCCAGCAGTTGGAGCAACTATGGCTACACCTTC.

The chain uses TRBV5-6 and TRBJ2-7, with TRBD2 matching 16 bases. Germline V gene data show CDR1 as SGHDT and CDR2 as YYEEEE. The CDR3 runs 16 residues. Losses at the gene ends were 4 bases for V and 6 bases for J; bases not matched to a gene: 7. CDR3 amino acids: CASSEGLAGGSLEQYF. The CDR3 DNA sequence: TGTGCCAGCAGCGAGGGACTAGCGGGAGGGAGTCTCGAGCAGTACTTC.

The rearrangement joins TRBV3-1 (or the pseudogene TRBV3-2) to TRBJ2-2; 10 positions match TRBD2. The V and J ends lost 1 base and 3 bases, in that order; junction bases with no gene match: 2. The CDR3 has 16 amino acids. Looked up from germline, CDR1 is LGHDT and CDR2 is YNNKEL (reference sequence). In DNA form, the CDR3 reads TGTGCCAGCAGCCAAGCTAGCGGGAGTTACACCGGGGAGCTGTTTTTT. Its translation is CASSQASGSYTGELFF.

The chain recombines TRBV5-8 with TRBJ2-7, with TRBD1 identical over 10 bases. The J segment lost 6 bases and the V segment lost 4 bases, leaving 7 bases of the junction unmatched. The CDR3 is made up of 14 amino acids. Per germline, CDR1 SGHTS and CDR2 YDEGEE. The CDR3 here is CASSQDRGGGEQYF. In DNA, the CDR3 is TGTGCCAGCAGCCAGGACAGGGGGGGTGGCGAGCAGTACTTC.

The chain is built from TRBV10-3 and TRBJ2-1; 9 bases match TRBD2. CDR3 length: 16 amino acids. Per germline, CDR1 ENHRY and CDR2 SYGVKD. The J segment lost 7 bases and the V segment lost 4 bases, leaving 11 bases of the junction unmatched. DNA of the CDR3: TGTGCCATCAGTGTTCCTTTTAGCGGGAGTTCGAATGAGCAGTTCTTC. Translating it yields CAISVPFSGSSNEQFF.

V is TRBV19 and J is TRBJ2-5; D is perhaps TRBD1 (6 bases). V gave up 7 bases and J gave up 4 bases, with 16 bases separating them. CDR3 length: 14 residues. In germline, CDR1 is LNHDA, CDR2 SQIVND (reference sequence). CDR3 sequence (DNA): TGTGCCAGTAAGGGGGTAGGGAGAGGAGAGACCCAGTACTTC. Protein: CASKGVGRGETQYF.